This T cell receptor beta chain emerged from a study of cytomegalovirus exposure and HLA in healthy donors. Overall study results and limits: In a later analysis, at a false discovery rate of 0.05, some 17,000 TCR beta sequences were associated with HLA alleles. CMV antigen specificity of a few CMV-associated chains was confirmed in vitro.

PCR was performed using 60 Vbeta and 13 Jbeta primers. Sequenced by immunoSEQ multiplex PCR; TCRdb stores in-frame clones only, minus some. There are about 170,000 clones in the sample; 82% occur only once, and approximately 1.5% lies in the top ten. With regard to this clone: Its antigen is not known.

CDR1 and CDR2 from the germline V gene are MNHEY and SVGAGI. With 9 bases clipped from V and 5 bases from J, the junction kept 10 bases outside the gene matches. The CDR3 extends over 15 amino acids. The sample consisted of PBMCs. This chain joins TRBV6-5 and TRBJ1-1; 12 bases match TRBD1. This receptor was taken from a girl between 10 and 17 years old in good health and CMV-seropositive. CDR3 protein: CASPEGQGARTEAFF. The CDR3 coding sequence is TGTGCCAGTCCCGAGGGACAGGGGGCGCGGACTGAAGCTTTCTTT.